This T cell receptor beta chain was found in a study of Ad26.COV2.S vaccination and SARS-CoV-2 variants. Study-level background: Into the muscle, Ad26.COV2.S was dosed once or twice, 56 days apart.

Generated by immunoSEQ multiplex PCR, the TCRdb table keeps only in-frame clones and is missing some. The sample holds about half a million clones, about nine tenths seen once. Trimming cost V 8 bases and J 2 bases, with 13 bases left between them. CDR1 is SGHVS and CDR2 is FQNEAQ in the germline V gene. The CDR3 consists of 13 residues. General observations from the study: Vaccine recipients surpassed placebo recipients in spike-specific TCR breadth. It is possible that the TCR breadth and depth analyses underestimated the total T cell responses.

Treatment here: around 19 received Ad26.COV2.S at low or high dose, single or two shots; a few received placebo; per-sample allocation not given. Day 63 following the first vaccine or placebo injection was when the samples were taken. Immunization relied on an Ad26 vector, which expressed Wuhan-strain SARS-CoV-2 spike. This clone was seen once. Its cognate antigen is unknown. The rearrangement links TRBV7-8 to TRBJ2-7, with D perhaps TRBD1 (6 bases). The source material was peripheral blood, sampled in a trial of Ad26.COV2.S vaccine versus placebo. The origin of this receptor is a person between 18 and 59 years old who received the Ad26.COV2.S COVID-19 vaccine or a placebo. DNA for the CDR3: TGTGCCAGCGGGAAGGACAGCGCCTACGAGCAGTACTTC. Translating it yields CASGKDSAYEQYF.